Given below is one T cell receptor beta chain in context. Its matching antigen is unknown. Amplification used 60 Vbeta primers and 13 Jbeta primers. Data came from immunoSEQ multiplex PCR; TCRdb stores just in-frame clones and leaves some out. The sample lists 150,000 to 200,000 clones; about four fifths were seen once. The source of the sample is a study of cytomegalovirus exposure and HLA in healthy donors. Study findings and constraints: One cluster of highly shared sequence variants probably arose as a sequencing artifact.

CDR3 length: 14 amino acids. Per the germline V gene, CDR1 is SGHVS and CDR2 is FQNEAQ. Losses at the gene ends were 4 bases for V and 8 bases for J; bases not matched to a gene: 7. The sequence was obtained from a girl aged 5 to 17 in good health and CMV-seropositive. The sample taken for sequencing was PBMCs. This chain connects TRBV7-8 to TRBJ1-4, with 7 bases that match TRBD1. The CDR3 here is CASSSRGTVEKLFF. The CDR3 DNA follows: TGTGCCAGCAGCTCACGAGGGACAGTAGAAAAACTGTTTTTT.